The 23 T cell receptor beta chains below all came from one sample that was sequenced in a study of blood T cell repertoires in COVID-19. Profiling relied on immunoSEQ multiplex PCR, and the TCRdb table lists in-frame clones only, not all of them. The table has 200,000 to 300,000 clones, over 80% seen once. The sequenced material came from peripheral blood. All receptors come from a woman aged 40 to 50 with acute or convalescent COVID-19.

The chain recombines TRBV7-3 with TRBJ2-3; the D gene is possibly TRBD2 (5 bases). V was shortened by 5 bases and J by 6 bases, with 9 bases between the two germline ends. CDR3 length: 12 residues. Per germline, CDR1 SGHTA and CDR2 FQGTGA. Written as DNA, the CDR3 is TGTGCCAGCAGCGTACGAGGGGATACGCAGTATTTT. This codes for CASSVRGDTQYF.

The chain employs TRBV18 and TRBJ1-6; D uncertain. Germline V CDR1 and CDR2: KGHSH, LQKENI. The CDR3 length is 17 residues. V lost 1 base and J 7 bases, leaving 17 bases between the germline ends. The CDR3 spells CASSPLKSEGRNSPLHF. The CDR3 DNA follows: TGTGCCAGCTCACCACTAAAATCGGAGGGCCGGAATTCACCCCTCCACTTT.

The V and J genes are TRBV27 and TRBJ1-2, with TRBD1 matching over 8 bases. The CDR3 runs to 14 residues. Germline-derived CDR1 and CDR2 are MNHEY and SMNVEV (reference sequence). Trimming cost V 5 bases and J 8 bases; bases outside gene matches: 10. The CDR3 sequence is CASSPIGRGHGYTF. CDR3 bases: TGTGCCAGCAGTCCCATTGGCAGGGGGCACGGCTACACCTTC.

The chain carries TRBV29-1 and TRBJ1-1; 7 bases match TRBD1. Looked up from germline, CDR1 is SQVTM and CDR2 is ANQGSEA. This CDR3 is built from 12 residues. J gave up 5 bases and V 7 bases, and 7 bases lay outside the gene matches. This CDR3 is CSGQGVGTEAFF. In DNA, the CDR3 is TGCAGCGGACAGGGAGTTGGGACTGAAGCTTTCTTT. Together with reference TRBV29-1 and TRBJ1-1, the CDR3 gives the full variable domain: SAVISQKPSRDICQRGTSLTIQCQVDSQVTMMFWYRQQPGQSLTLIATANQGSEATYESGFVIDKFPISRPNLTFSTLTVSNMSPEDSSIYLCSGQGVGTEAFFGQGTRLTVV.

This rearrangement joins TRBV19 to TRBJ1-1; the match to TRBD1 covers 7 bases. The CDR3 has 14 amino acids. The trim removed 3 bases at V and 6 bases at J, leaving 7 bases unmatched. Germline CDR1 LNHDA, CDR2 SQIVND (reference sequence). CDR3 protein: CASSIDRDGAEAFF. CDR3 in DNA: TGTGCCAGTAGTATCGACAGGGACGGGGCTGAAGCTTTCTTT.

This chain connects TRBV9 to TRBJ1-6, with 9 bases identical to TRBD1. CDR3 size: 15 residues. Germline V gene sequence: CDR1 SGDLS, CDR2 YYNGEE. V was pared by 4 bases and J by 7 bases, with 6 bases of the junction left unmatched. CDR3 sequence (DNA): TGTGCCAGCAGCCCCTCCGGACAGGGGAATTCACCCCTCCACTTT. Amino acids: CASSPSGQGNSPLHF.

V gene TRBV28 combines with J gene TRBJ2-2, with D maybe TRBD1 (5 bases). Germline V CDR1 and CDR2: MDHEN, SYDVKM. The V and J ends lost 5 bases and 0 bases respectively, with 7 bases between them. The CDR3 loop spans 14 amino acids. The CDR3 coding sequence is TGTGCCAGCAGTACGGACACGAACACCGGGGAGCTGTTTTTT. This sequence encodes CASSTDTNTGELFF.

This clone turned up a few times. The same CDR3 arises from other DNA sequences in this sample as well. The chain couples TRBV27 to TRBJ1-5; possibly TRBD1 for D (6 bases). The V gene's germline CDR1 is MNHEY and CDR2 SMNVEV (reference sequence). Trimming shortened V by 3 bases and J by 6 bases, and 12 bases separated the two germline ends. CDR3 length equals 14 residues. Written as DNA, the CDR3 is TGTGCCAGCAGTTTGTCGGGGGGCGGTCAGCCCCAGCATTTT. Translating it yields CASSLSGGGQPQHF.

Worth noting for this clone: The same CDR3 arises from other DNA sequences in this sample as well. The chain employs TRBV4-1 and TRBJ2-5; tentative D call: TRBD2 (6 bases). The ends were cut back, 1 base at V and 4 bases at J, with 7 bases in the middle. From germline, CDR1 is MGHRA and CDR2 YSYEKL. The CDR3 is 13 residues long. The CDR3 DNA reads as TGCGCCAGCAGCCAAGTGGGGGGAGAGACCCAGTACTTC. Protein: CASSQVGGETQYF.

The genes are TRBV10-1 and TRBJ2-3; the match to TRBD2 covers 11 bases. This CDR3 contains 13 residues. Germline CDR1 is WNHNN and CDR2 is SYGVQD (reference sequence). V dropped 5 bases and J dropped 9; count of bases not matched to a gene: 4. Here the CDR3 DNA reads TGCGCCAGCAGTTCGAGACTAGCGGGGACGCAGTATTTT. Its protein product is CASSSRLAGTQYF.

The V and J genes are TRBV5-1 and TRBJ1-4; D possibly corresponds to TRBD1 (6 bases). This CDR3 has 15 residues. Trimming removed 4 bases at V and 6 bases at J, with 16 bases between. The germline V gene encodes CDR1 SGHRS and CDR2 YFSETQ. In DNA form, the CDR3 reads TGCGCCAGCAGCAGGAACAGGGTGAACGATGAAAAACTGTTTTTT. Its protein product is CASSRNRVNDEKLFF.

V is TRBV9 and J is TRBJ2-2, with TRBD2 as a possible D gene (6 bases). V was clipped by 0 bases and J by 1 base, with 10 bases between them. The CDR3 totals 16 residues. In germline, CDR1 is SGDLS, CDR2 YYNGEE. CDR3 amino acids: CASSVVSGGNTGELFF. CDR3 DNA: TGTGCCAGCAGCGTAGTCTCCGGGGGGAACACCGGGGAGCTGTTTTTT.

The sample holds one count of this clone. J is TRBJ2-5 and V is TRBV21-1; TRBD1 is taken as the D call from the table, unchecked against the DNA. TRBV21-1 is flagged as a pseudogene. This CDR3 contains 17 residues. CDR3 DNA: TGTGCCAGCAGCAAAGGTGCCGGGACAGGAGACCAAGAGACCCAGTACTTC. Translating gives CASSKGAGTGDQETQYF.

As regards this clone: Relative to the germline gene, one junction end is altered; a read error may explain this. The CDR3 sequence: CASSSIAGGAVRSLDF. The CDR3 region has the DNA TGTGCCAGCAGCTCGATAGCGGGGGGGGCAGTCAGGTCGCTCGATTTT. This chain uses TRBV5-5 with TRBJ2-3, with TRBD2 matching over 11 bases. CDR1 and CDR2 (germline): SGHKS, YYEKEE (reference sequence). CDR3 length: 16 amino acids. Together with reference TRBV5-5 and TRBJ2-3, the CDR3 gives the full variable domain: DAGVTQSPTHLIKTRGQQVTLRCSPISGHKSVSWYQQVLGQGPQFIFQYYEKEERGRGNFPDRFSARQFPNYSSELNVNALLLGDSALYLCASSSIAGGAVRSLDFGPGTRLTVL.

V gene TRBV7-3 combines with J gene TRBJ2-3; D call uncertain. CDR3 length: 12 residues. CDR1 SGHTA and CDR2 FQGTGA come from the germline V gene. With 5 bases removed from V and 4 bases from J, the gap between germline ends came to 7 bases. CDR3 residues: CASSQTADTQYF. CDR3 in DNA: TGTGCCAGCAGCCAAACAGCAGATACGCAGTATTTT.

In DNA, the CDR3 is TGTGCCAGCAGCCCCCTAGCGGGGGTGACAGATACGCAGTATTTT. Protein: CASSPLAGVTDTQYF. The genes are TRBV3-1 (or the pseudogene TRBV3-2) and TRBJ2-3; TRBD2 matches 10 bases. Germline V gives CDR1 LGHDT, CDR2 YNNKEL (reference sequence). J lost 3 bases, V lost 4 bases, and 4 bases had no gene match. CDR3 length equals 15 residues.

CDR3 DNA: TGTGCCAGCAGTTACTCGATAGGGGCTTTGAACACTGAAGCTTTCTTT. It codes for CASSYSIGALNTEAFF. V is TRBV6-6 and J is TRBJ1-1, with D tentatively TRBD1 (5 bases). V was shortened by 0 bases and J by 0 bases, with 11 bases between the two germline ends. Germline V gives CDR1 MNHNY, CDR2 SVGAGI (reference sequence). This CDR3 has 16 amino acids.

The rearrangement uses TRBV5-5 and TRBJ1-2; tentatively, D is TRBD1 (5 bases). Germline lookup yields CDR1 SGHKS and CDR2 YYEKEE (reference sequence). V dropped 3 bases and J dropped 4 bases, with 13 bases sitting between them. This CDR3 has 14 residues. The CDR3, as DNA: TGTGCCAGCAGCTCTAAAGCAGGGATCTATGGCTACACCTTC. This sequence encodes CASSSKAGIYGYTF.

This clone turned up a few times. The CDR3 sequence: CASSYPGQVLGGYTF. In DNA, the CDR3 is TGTGCCAGCAGTTACCCGGGACAGGTGTTGGGTGGCTACACCTTC. This chain links TRBV6-6 with TRBJ1-2, with 8 bases identical to TRBD1. Germline V gives CDR1 MNHNY, CDR2 SVGAGI (reference sequence). J lost 7 bases, V lost 2 bases, and 9 bases had no gene match. The CDR3 extends over 15 amino acids.

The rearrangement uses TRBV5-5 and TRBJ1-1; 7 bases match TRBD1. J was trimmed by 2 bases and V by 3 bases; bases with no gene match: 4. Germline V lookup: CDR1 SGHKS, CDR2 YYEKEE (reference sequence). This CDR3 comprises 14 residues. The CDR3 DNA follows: TGTGCCAGCAGCTGGGGACAGACAAACACTGAAGCTTTCTTT. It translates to CASSWGQTNTEAFF.

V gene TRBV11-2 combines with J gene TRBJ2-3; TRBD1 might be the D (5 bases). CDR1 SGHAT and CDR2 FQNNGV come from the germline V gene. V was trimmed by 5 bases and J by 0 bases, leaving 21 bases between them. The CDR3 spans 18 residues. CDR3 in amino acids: CASSRRATQGTSTDTQYF. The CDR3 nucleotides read TGTGCCAGCAGCCGCCGCGCAACCCAGGGTACTAGCACAGATACGCAGTATTTT.

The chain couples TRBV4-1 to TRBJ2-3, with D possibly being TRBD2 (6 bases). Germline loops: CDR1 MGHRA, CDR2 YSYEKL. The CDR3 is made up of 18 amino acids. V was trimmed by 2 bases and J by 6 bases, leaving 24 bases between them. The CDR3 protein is CASSQQLVQLAMLDTQYF. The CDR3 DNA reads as TGCGCCAGCAGCCAACAACTCGTCCAGCTAGCGATGCTGGATACGCAGTATTTT.

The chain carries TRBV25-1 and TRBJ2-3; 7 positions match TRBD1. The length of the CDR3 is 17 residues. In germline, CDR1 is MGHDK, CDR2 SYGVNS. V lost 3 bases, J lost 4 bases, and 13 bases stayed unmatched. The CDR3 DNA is TGTGCCAGCAGTGATAGGGTAATACGGACAGGCGCAGATACGCAGTATTTT. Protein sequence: CASSDRVIRTGADTQYF. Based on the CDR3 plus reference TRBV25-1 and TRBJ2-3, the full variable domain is EADIYQTPRYLVIGTGKKITLECSQTMGHDKMYWYQQDPGMELHLIHYSYGVNSTEKGDLSSESTVSRIRTEHFPLTLESARPSHTSQYLCASSDRVIRTGADTQYFGPGTRLTVL.